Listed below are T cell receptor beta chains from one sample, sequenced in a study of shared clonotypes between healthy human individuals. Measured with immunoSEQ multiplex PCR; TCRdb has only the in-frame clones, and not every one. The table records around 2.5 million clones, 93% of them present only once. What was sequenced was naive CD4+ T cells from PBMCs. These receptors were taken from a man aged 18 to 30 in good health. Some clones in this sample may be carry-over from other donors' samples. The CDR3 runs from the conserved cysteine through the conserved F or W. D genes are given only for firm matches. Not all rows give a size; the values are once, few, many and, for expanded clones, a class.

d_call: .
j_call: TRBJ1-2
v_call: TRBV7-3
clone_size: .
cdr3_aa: CASSFRLTAPYTF
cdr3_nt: TGTGCCAGCAGCTTTCGTCTGACAGCCCCCTACACCTTC

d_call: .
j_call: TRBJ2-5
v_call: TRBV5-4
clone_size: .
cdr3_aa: CASSLRQETQYF
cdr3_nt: TGTGCCAGCAGCTTGCGGCAAGAGACCCAGTACTTC

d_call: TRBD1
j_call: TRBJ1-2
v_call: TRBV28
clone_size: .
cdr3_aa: CASRSPKDRALYGYTF
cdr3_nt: TGTGCCAGCAGAAGCCCCAAGGACAGGGCGCTCTATGGCTACACCTTC

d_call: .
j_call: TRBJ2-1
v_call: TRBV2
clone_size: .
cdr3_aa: CASSAGAVNEQFF
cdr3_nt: TGTGCCAGCAGTGCTGGGGCCGTCAATGAGCAGTTCTTC

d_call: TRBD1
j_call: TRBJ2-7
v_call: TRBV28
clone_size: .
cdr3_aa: CASSLTGVEQYF
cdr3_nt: TGTGCCAGCAGTTTGACAGGGGTCGAGCAGTACTTC

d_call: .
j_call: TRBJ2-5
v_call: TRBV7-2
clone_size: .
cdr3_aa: CASSLLSGKETQYF
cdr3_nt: TGTGCCAGCAGCTTATTATCTGGAAAAGAGACCCAGTACTTC

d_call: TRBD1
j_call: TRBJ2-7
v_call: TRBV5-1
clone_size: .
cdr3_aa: CASSAGQGAYEQYF
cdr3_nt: TGCGCCAGCAGCGCCGGACAGGGGGCTTACGAGCAGTACTTC

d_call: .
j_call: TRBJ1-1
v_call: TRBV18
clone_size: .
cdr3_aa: CASSPTADSKNTEAFF
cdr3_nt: TGTGCCAGCTCACCGACCGCGGACAGCAAGAACACTGAAGCTTTCTTT

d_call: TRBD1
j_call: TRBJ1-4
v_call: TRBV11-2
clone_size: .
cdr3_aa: CASSLEGQAGEKLFF
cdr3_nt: TGTGCCAGCAGCTTAGAGGGACAGGCGGGTGAAAAACTGTTTTTT

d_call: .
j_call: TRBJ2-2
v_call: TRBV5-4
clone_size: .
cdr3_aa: CASSFKLGGRGSTGELFF
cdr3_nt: TGTGCCAGCAGCTTTAAACTTGGGGGTAGGGGTAGCACCGGGGAGCTGTTTTTT

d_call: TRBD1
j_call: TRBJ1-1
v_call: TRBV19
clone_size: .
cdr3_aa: CASSRGQGNTEAFF
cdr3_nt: TGTGCCAGTAGTAGGGGACAGGGGAACACTGAAGCTTTCTTT

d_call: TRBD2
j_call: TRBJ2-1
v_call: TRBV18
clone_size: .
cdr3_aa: CASSSGGLDNEQFF
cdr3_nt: TGTGCCAGCTCCTCGGGAGGTCTAGACAATGAGCAGTTCTTC

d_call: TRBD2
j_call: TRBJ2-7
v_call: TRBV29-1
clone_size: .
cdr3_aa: CSVVAWEGLAGIYEQYF
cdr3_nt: TGCAGCGTTGTCGCCTGGGAAGGGCTAGCGGGAATCTACGAGCAGTACTTC

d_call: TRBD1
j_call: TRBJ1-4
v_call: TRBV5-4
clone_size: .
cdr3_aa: CASSLAAGGYGTNEKLFF
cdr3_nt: TGTGCCAGCAGCTTGGCGGCAGGGGGGTATGGAACTAATGAAAAACTGTTTTTT

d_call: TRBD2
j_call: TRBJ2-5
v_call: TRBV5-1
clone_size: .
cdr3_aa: CASSPIAGGKETQYF
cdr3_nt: TGCGCCAGCAGCCCCATTGCGGGAGGGAAGGAGACCCAGTACTTC

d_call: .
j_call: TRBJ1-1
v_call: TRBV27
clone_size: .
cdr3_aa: CASSPRPENTEAFF
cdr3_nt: TGTGCCAGCAGCCCACGACCGGAGAACACTGAAGCTTTCTTT

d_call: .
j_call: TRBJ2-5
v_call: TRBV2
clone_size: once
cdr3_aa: CASSVDGGFTETQYF
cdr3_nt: TGTGCCAGCAGTGTAGATGGGGGGTTTACAGAGACCCAGTACTTC

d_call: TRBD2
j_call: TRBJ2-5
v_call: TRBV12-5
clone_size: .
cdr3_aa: CASGAPTAAGEAETQYF
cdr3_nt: TGTGCTAGTGGTGCCCCGACCGCAGCGGGGGAGGCGGAGACCCAGTACTTC

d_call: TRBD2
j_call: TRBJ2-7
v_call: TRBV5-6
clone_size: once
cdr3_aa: CASSPGTSGRKYF
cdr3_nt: TGTGCCAGCAGCCCGGGGACTAGCGGGAGAAAGTACTTC

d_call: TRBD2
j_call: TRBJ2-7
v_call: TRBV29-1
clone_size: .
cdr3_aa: CSVALAGGYEQYF
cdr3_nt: TGCAGCGTTGCCCTAGCGGGCGGATACGAGCAGTACTTC

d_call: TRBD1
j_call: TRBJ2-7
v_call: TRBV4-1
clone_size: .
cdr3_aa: CASSPAGGTGGYEQYF
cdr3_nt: TGCGCCAGCAGCCCCGCGGGGGGGACAGGGGGCTACGAGCAGTACTTC

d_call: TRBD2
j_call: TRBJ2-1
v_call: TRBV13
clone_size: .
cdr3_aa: CASSFTSGTSGYNEQFF
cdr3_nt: TGTGCCAGCAGCTTTACCTCCGGGACTAGCGGGTACAATGAGCAGTTCTTC

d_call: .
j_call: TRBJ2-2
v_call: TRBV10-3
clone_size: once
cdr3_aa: CAILGDIMNTGELFF
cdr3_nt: TGTGCCATCTTAGGTGACATCATGAACACCGGGGAGCTGTTTTTT

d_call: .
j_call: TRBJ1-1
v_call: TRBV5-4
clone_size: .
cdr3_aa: CASSFLGMNTEAFF
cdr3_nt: TGTGCCAGCAGCTTTCTGGGAATGAACACTGAAGCTTTCTTT

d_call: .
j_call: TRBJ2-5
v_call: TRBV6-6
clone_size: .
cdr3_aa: CASSQPEQETQYF
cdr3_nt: TGTGCCAGCAGCCAACCGGAACAAGAGACCCAGTACTTC

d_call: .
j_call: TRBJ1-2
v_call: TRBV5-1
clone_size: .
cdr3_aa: CASSLIAGNYGYTF
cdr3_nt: TGCGCCAGCAGCTTGATAGCAGGGAACTATGGCTACACCTTC

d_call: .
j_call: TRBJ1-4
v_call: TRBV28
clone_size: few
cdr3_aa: CASFGPNGEKLFF
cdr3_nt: TGTGCCAGCTTCGGACCCAACGGAGAAAAACTGTTTTTT

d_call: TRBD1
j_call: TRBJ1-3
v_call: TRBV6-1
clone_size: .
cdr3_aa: CATRPGQGSGNTIYF
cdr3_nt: TGTGCCACCCGTCCGGGACAGGGGTCTGGAAACACCATATATTTT

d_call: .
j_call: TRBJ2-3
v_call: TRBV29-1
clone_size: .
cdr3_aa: CSAGPRLITDTQYF
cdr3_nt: TGCAGCGCAGGACCACGGTTAATCACAGATACGCAGTATTTT

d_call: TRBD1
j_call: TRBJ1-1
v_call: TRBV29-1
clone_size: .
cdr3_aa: CSAYNPGQPNTEAFF
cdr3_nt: TGCAGCGCATACAACCCGGGACAGCCGAACACTGAAGCTTTCTTT

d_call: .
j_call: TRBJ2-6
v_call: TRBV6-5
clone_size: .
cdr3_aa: CASSYRGAGANVLTF
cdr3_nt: TGTGCCAGCAGTTACAGGGGGGCTGGGGCCAACGTCCTGACTTTC

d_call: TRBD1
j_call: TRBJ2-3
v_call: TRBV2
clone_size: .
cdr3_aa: CASFRDRAEDTQYF
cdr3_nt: TGTGCCAGCTTCCGGGACAGGGCGGAAGATACGCAGTATTTT